The clone carrying this TCR beta chain was found once. The method was immunoSEQ multiplex PCR; TCRdb's version includes in-frame clones alone and lacks a portion of them. The data hold some 340,000 clones, with roughly 90% observed a single time. These data originate in a study of cytomegalovirus exposure and HLA in healthy donors. The CDR3 sequence is 12 residues long. V lost 5 bases and J lost 3, with 2 bases in between. Germline V gives CDR1 MNHEY, CDR2 SMNVEV (reference sequence). The gene calls are TRBV27 and TRBJ2-6; no firm D call. Source material: PBMCs. The sequence was obtained from a woman between 25 and 40 years old in good health and CMV-seropositive. In DNA form, the CDR3 reads TGTGCCAGCAGTCGTGGGGCCAACGTCCTGACTTTC. It yields the protein CASSRGANVLTF.